This TCR beta chain is from a study of blood T cell repertoires in COVID-19. Profiling relied on immunoSEQ multiplex PCR, and the TCRdb table lists in-frame clones only, not all of them. The data show approximately 330,000 clones, 90% seen once. Sample: peripheral blood. The sequence was collected from a woman in her forties with COVID-19, enrolled during active disease.

The CDR3 sequence: CAWSGGGGGEKLFF. CDR3 coding DNA: TGTGCCTGGAGTGGCGGGGGTGGGGGCGAAAAACTGTTTTTT. This chain joins TRBV30 and TRBJ1-4, with D possibly TRBD1 on 6 matching bases. Germline V CDR1 and CDR2: GTSNPN, SVGIG (reference sequence). V lost 1 base to trimming and J lost 8 bases, with 14 bases between them. The CDR3 totals 14 residues.